The following is a T cell receptor (beta chain) sequence with its context. Its specificity is unknown. Donors sampled were nominally healthy, though unrecorded immune exposures were likely. The CDR3 totals 17 residues. The germline gives CDR1 MNHEY, CDR2 SMNVEV (reference sequence). Trimming at V came to 5 bases and at J to 0 bases, leaving 8 bases not matched to a gene. This entry is derived from a study of cytomegalovirus exposure and HLA in healthy donors. The wider study: Drawn from HLA-typed donors, 80 million to 100 million unique TCRs were held in an early data release. Study results and limitations: Three CMV-associated chains were confirmed in vitro to be specific for CMV antigens.

The PCR was carried out with 60 Vbeta primers and 13 Jbeta primers. The table came from immunoSEQ multiplex PCR; TCRdb's copy has only in-frame clones and leaves some out. The top ten hold approximately 2.8% of the sample, which has roughly 30,000 clones, around 87% seen once. The gene calls are TRBV27 and TRBJ2-3; 10 bases map to TRBD2. The clonotype originates from a boy under 18 in good health and CMV-seronegative. The sample consisted of PBMCs. CDR3 nucleotide sequence: TGTGCCAGCAGTCCCTGGACTAGCGGACCTAGCACAGATACGCAGTATTTT. Translated: CASSPWTSGPSTDTQYF.